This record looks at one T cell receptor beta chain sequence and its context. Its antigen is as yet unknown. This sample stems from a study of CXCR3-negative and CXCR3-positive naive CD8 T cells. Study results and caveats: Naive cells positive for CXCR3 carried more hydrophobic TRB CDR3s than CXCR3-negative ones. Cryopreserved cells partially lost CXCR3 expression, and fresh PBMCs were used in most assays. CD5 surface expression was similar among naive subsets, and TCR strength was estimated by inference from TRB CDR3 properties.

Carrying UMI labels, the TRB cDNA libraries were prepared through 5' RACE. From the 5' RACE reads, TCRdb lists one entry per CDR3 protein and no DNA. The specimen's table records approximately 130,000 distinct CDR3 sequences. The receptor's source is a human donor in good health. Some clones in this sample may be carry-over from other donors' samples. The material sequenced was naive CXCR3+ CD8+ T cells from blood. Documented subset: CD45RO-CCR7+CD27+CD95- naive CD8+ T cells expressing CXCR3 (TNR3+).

Here the CDR3 reads CASSSDSTYEQYF. The chain joins TRBV5-1 to TRBJ2-7; lacking DNA, the TRBD1 call made by TCRdb goes unchecked. The CDR3 has 13 residues. Germline V CDR1 and CDR2: SGHRS, YFSETQ.